This entry lists 30 T cell receptor beta chains sequenced from one sample in a study of T cell clones after liver transplantation. Sequencing was performed with immunoSEQ multiplex PCR; in TCRdb, only in-frame clones are kept and a portion is missing. The sample yields roughly 40,000 clones, 86% seen once. The source material was CD4+ T cells from blood, sampled 24 months after liver transplant. The source is a human patient who received a liver transplant. Among the T cells, some may be from the graft donor.

This chain joins TRBV5-6 and TRBJ2-7; the D gene is possibly TRBD1 (6 bases). The V and J ends lost 6 bases and 1 base respectively, with 23 bases between them. Germline V gives CDR1 SGHDT, CDR2 YYEEEE. This CDR3 region has 17 residues. The CDR3 region has the DNA TGTGCCAGCACCCTCGGTCGGTGGCAGGGGAGTTCCTACGAGCAGTACTTC. This codes for CASTLGRWQGSSYEQYF.

The J gene is TRBJ1-2, the V gene TRBV5-1, with a possible D match to TRBD1 (6 bases). Germline V gives CDR1 SGHRS, CDR2 YFSETQ. V was trimmed by 3 bases and J by 0 bases, leaving 15 bases between them. CDR3 length: 16 amino acids. CDR3 region: CASSWGPRGANYGYTF. CDR3 sequence (DNA): TGCGCCAGCAGCTGGGGGCCCAGGGGAGCTAACTATGGCTACACCTTC.

This clone was observed a handful of times. The chain joins TRBV19 to TRBJ1-6; D is unclear. The CDR3 runs to 15 residues. Per germline, CDR1 LNHDA and CDR2 SQIVND (reference sequence). Trimming cost V 0 bases and J 10 bases, with 13 bases left between them. In nucleotides, the CDR3 is TGTGCCAGTAGTATAGATGGCCCCGGGGTATCACCCCTCCACTTT. It encodes CASSIDGPGVSPLHF.

The chain links TRBV28 to TRBJ2-3; no clear D gene. V lost 11 bases and J lost 6, with 18 bases in between. The CDR3 consists of 13 residues. Germline CDR1 is MDHEN and CDR2 is SYDVKM. The CDR3 sequence: CACGVALGDTQYF. The CDR3 coding sequence is TGTGCCTGCGGCGTCGCCTTGGGGGATACGCAGTATTTT. The full variable domain, rest sourced from reference TRBV28 and TRBJ2-3, is DVKVTQSSRYLVKRTGEKVFLECVQDMDHENMFWYRQDPGLGLRLIYFSYDVKMKEKGDIPEGYSVSREKKERFSLILESASTNQTSMYLCACGVALGDTQYFGPGTRLTVL.

Only a few counts were recorded for this clone. The chain joins TRBV10-3 to TRBJ1-5; D perhaps matches TRBD1 (5 bases). Trimming removed 10 bases at V and 3 bases at J, with 16 bases between. CDR1 and CDR2 (germline): ENHRY, SYGVKD. CDR3 length equals 14 residues. The CDR3: CATRLDSLNQPQHF. Written as DNA, the CDR3 is TGTGCCACCCGCTTAGACAGCCTCAATCAGCCCCAGCATTTT.

This chain connects TRBV5-6 to TRBJ2-5, with TRBD2 matching 13 bases. The J segment lost 2 bases and the V segment lost 3 bases, leaving 4 bases of the junction unmatched. The CDR3 consists of 16 residues. Germline V gene sequence: CDR1 SGHDT, CDR2 YYEEEE. As DNA, the CDR3 is TGTGCCAGCAGCTCGGGACTAGCGGGAATTCAAGAGACCCAGTACTTC. Its protein product is CASSSGLAGIQETQYF.

This chain joins TRBV5-4 and TRBJ2-7; D call uncertain. The CDR3 consists of 14 residues. Germline assignment: CDR1 SGHNT and CDR2 YYREEE (reference sequence). V gave up 4 bases and J gave up 7 bases, with 18 bases separating them. CDR3 in amino acids: CASSPEQATREQYF. Written as DNA, the CDR3 is TGTGCCAGCAGCCCCGAACAAGCGACGAGGGAGCAGTACTTC.

The CDR3 is CASNARANYGYTF. CDR3 coding DNA: TGTGCCAGCAATGCCAGAGCTAACTATGGCTACACCTTC. This chain links TRBV2 with TRBJ1-2, with D unresolved. This CDR3 comprises 13 residues. Trimming removed 7 bases at V and 0 bases at J, with 9 bases between. CDR1 SNHLY and CDR2 FYNNEI come from the germline V gene.

This clone was found once. The chain carries TRBV2 and TRBJ1-1; no firm D call. Looked up from germline, CDR1 is SNHLY and CDR2 is FYNNEI. This CDR3 has 12 residues. V gave up 9 bases and J gave up 3 bases, with 11 bases separating them. CDR3: CARSLRDTEAFF. The CDR3, as DNA: TGTGCCAGGTCCCTAAGGGACACTGAAGCTTTCTTT.

The chain is built from TRBV18 and TRBJ2-4; the D call may be TRBD1 or TRBD2 (6 bases each). CDR1 and CDR2 (germline): KGHSH, LQKENI. V lost 3 bases and J 1 base, leaving 10 bases between the germline ends. The CDR3 extends over 15 amino acids. The CDR3 DNA reads TGTGCCAGCTCACCGGGGGGCATGGCCAAAAACATTCAGTACTTC. Residues: CASSPGGMAKNIQYF.

The V and J genes are TRBV6-1 and TRBJ2-6; D is perhaps TRBD2 (6 bases). V shed 3 bases and J shed 2 bases, with 8 bases lying between them. Germline V lookup: CDR1 MNHNS, CDR2 SASEGT. CDR3 size: 15 residues. The CDR3 nucleotides read TGTGCCAGCAGTGATGGGAGGCCTGGGGCCAACGTCCTGACTTTC. Translation gives CASSDGRPGANVLTF.

This clone occurred once. This chain uses TRBV15 with TRBJ1-2; D ambiguous. This CDR3 has 13 residues. CDR1 and CDR2 from the germline V gene are LNHNV and YYDKDF (reference sequence). V lost 2 bases, J lost 4 bases, and 8 bases lay in between. The CDR3 coding sequence is TGTGCCACCAGCAGACCCCCGGGCTATGGCTACACCTTC. Its translation is CATSRPPGYGYTF.

CDR3 region: CSVEDEEKLFF. DNA for the CDR3: TGCAGCGTTGAAGATGAGGAAAAACTGTTTTTT. The rearrangement uses TRBV29-1 and TRBJ1-4; D unresolved. Trimming left V 0 bases short and J 8 bases short, with 4 bases between. Germline V gene data show CDR1 as SQVTM and CDR2 as ANQGSEA. CDR3 length equals 11 residues.

The chain carries TRBV25-1 and TRBJ2-7, with D maybe TRBD1 (6 bases). The CDR3 covers 13 residues. The germline V gene has CDR1 MGHDK and CDR2 SYGVNS. The V end lost 5 bases, the J end lost 4 bases, and 12 bases lay between the germline ends. The CDR3 nucleotides read TGTGCCAGCAGTACCACAGGGTTATACGAGCAGTACTTC. This encodes CASSTTGLYEQYF.

V is TRBV5-4 and J is TRBJ2-7; 10 bases map to TRBD1. The CDR3 consists of 13 residues. Trimming took 3 bases from V and 6 from J; bases not matched to a gene: 3. CDR1 is SGHNT, CDR2 YYREEE, per germline (reference sequence). CDR3 bases: TGTGCCAGCAGCTCGGACAGGGGGGGCGAGCAGTACTTC. It encodes CASSSDRGGEQYF.

V and J are TRBV7-2 and TRBJ2-2; D remains unclear. CDR1 is SGHTA, CDR2 FQGNSA, per germline. The V end lost 2 bases, the J end lost 4 bases, and 11 bases lay between the germline ends. The length of the CDR3 is 15 residues. CDR3 residues: CASSLSPSSTGELFF. CDR3 DNA: TGTGCCAGCAGCTTATCTCCTTCGAGCACCGGGGAGCTGTTTTTT.

The V and J genes are TRBV18 and TRBJ1-3; no firm D call. The CDR3 is 14 amino acids. The germline V gene encodes CDR1 KGHSH and CDR2 LQKENI. The germline V and J ends were trimmed by 6 bases and 0 bases, with 9 bases remaining between them. The CDR3 sequence: CASSSAISGNTIYF. The DNA of the CDR3 is TGTGCCAGCTCGTCAGCAATCTCTGGAAACACCATATATTTT.

The rearrangement joins TRBV7-2 to TRBJ2-2, with D unresolved. CDR3 length: 17 residues. V was trimmed by 2 bases and J by 5 bases, leaving 18 bases between them. The germline gives CDR1 SGHTA, CDR2 FQGNSA. The CDR3 DNA reads TGTGCCAGCAGCTTAAACGTATTGGTAGGCTTTACCGGGGAGCTGTTTTTT. Translated: CASSLNVLVGFTGELFF.

The chain links TRBV12-5 to TRBJ2-7; weak D call: TRBD1 (5 bases). Germline lookup yields CDR1 LGHNT and CDR2 FRNRAP. The germline V and J ends were trimmed by 4 bases and 3 bases, with 25 bases remaining between them. The CDR3 is made up of 18 amino acids. The CDR3: CASGSVRDSRNTYYEQYF. DNA of the CDR3: TGTGCTAGTGGTTCCGTCCGTGACAGCCGTAATACTTACTACGAGCAGTACTTC.

The chain couples TRBV27 to TRBJ1-2; no firm D call. Per the germline V gene, CDR1 is MNHEY and CDR2 is SMNVEV (reference sequence). The CDR3 is 14 amino acids. Deletions cut 6 bases from V and 6 bases from J, with 17 bases between. The CDR3 sequence is CASRSPTPGNGYTF. DNA of the CDR3: TGTGCCAGCAGAAGTCCCACTCCTGGAAATGGCTACACCTTC.

J is TRBJ2-3 and V is TRBV5-1, with 7 bases matching TRBD1. J lost 4 bases, V lost 4 bases, and 12 bases had no gene match. The CDR3 is 16 residues long. CDR1 and CDR2 from the germline V gene are SGHRS and YFSETQ. CDR3 residues: CASSKQGWGAPDTQYF. The CDR3, as DNA: TGCGCCAGCAGCAAACAGGGGTGGGGAGCTCCAGATACGCAGTATTTT.

This rearrangement joins TRBV27 to TRBJ2-1; 8 bases agree with TRBD2. The V gene's germline CDR1 is MNHEY and CDR2 SMNVEV (reference sequence). The CDR3 covers 14 residues. Trimming at V came to 8 bases and at J to 6 bases, leaving 9 bases not matched to a gene. The chain's CDR3 is CASWPSGGVNEQFF. The CDR3 DNA reads as TGTGCCAGCTGGCCGAGCGGGGGCGTCAATGAGCAGTTCTTC.

This chain joins TRBV5-1 and TRBJ2-2; D is unresolved. The V gene lost 0 bases and the J gene lost 6 bases, with 6 bases spanning the gap. CDR3 size: 13 residues. Germline V gene data show CDR1 as SGHRS and CDR2 as YFSETQ. Here the CDR3 reads CASSLGRAGELFF. CDR3 nucleotide sequence: TGCGCCAGCAGCTTGGGTAGGGCCGGGGAGCTGTTTTTT.

Written as DNA, the CDR3 is TGCGCCAGCAGCCAAGGCGGGGATAGATCTATAGAAAAACTGTTTTTT. It specifies CASSQGGDRSIEKLFF. The V call is TRBV4-1, the J call TRBJ1-4; D gene unclear. V lost 1 base and J 8 bases, leaving 17 bases between the germline ends. Germline values: CDR1 MGHRA, CDR2 YSYEKL. The CDR3 contains 16 residues.

V is TRBV18 and J is TRBJ2-3; 7 nucleotides line up with TRBD1. Per the germline V gene, CDR1 is KGHSH and CDR2 is LQKENI. The J segment lost 1 base and the V segment lost 4 bases, leaving 2 bases of the junction unmatched. CDR3 length: 14 residues. CDR3 protein: CASSLGTGTDTQYF. CDR3 in DNA: TGTGCCAGCTCACTTGGGACAGGCACAGATACGCAGTATTTT.

The V gene is TRBV9, the J gene TRBJ1-6; TRBD1 agrees at 7 bases. V was pared by 0 bases and J by 9 bases, with 6 bases of the junction left unmatched. Germline V lookup: CDR1 SGDLS, CDR2 YYNGEE. The CDR3 runs 15 residues. The CDR3 protein is CASSVDWGQTSPLHF. The CDR3 region has the DNA TGTGCCAGCAGCGTAGATTGGGGACAGACTTCACCCCTCCACTTT.

This clone came up a few times. The chain joins TRBV5-6 to TRBJ1-3; the D is unclear. V lost 4 bases and J 0 bases, leaving 14 bases between the germline ends. CDR1 is SGHDT and CDR2 is YYEEEE in the germline V gene. CDR3 length: 16 amino acids. Here the CDR3 DNA reads TGTGCCAGCAGCCCCGTCTCCTCTTACTCTGGAAACACCATATATTTT. This codes for CASSPVSSYSGNTIYF.

The chain links TRBV5-1 to TRBJ1-1; D unclear. Trimming took 4 bases from V and 6 from J, leaving 7 bases between them. The CDR3 totals 11 residues. Germline V gene data show CDR1 as SGHRS and CDR2 as YFSETQ. As DNA, the CDR3 is TGCGCCAGCAGCCGGGCCTCTGAAGCTTTCTTT. It specifies CASSRASEAFF.

The chain is built from TRBV6-5 and TRBJ2-7, with D unclear. The germline V gene encodes CDR1 MNHEY and CDR2 SVGAGI. The CDR3 runs to 14 residues. V lost 6 bases, J lost 3 bases, and 15 bases lay in between. Here the CDR3 DNA reads TGTGCCAGCAGCCGTCAAGGGCCTAACTACGAGCAGTACTTC. Protein product: CASSRQGPNYEQYF.

V and J are TRBV9 and TRBJ2-3; 9 positions match TRBD1. The CDR3 contains 15 residues. The V gene end was trimmed by 2 bases and the J gene end by 6 bases; junction bases not matched to a gene: 7. Looked up from germline, CDR1 is SGDLS and CDR2 is YYNGEE. The CDR3 nucleotides are TGTGCCAGCAGCGTGGGGACAGGGACGGCGGATACGCAGTATTTT. This gives the protein CASSVGTGTADTQYF.